This TCR beta chain originates from a study of early T cells in non-severe SARS-CoV-2 infection. Study details: Sequencing of bulk RNA from unsorted whole blood was done, without chain pairing. General study results and limits: Matching against VDJdb likely underestimated virus-specific expansions, favoring anti-spike CD8.

Molecules of cDNA were individually given unique molecular identifiers that were attached to them. TCRdb ran MiXCR on the 5' RACE reads and lists one entry per CDR3 protein. The sample has 85,000 to 100,000 distinct CDR3 sequences, approximately 11% seen once. In its sample, this clonotype was seen many times. The antigen is undetermined. Germline V gives CDR1 MNHEY, CDR2 SVGEGT. This CDR3 region has 16 residues. The V end was cut by 5 bases, the J end by 0 bases, with 11 bases between. This receptor was taken from an adult who was a healthcare worker with PCR-confirmed SARS-CoV-2 infection or an uninfected control (not recorded which). Sample: whole blood, taken at baseline. The gene calls are TRBV6-2 or TRBV6-3 and TRBJ2-6; D call uncertain. CDR3 sequence reads: CASSGPQYSGANVLTF. Written as DNA, the CDR3 is TGTGCCAGCAGTGGCCCTCAGTACTCTGGGGCCAACGTCCTGACTTTC.